The 10 T cell receptor beta chains below come from one sample, sequenced in a study of blood T cells in healthy people across ages. Then a second PCR, running roughly 7 to 11 cycles, was carried out with a sample-barcoded 5' primer and a J-beta primer mix. In TCRdb, the 5' RACE reads were re-called with MiXCR into one record per CDR3 protein. Among about 1.1 million distinct CDR3 sequences, 35% to 40% were seen once, and the ten largest hold around 13%. The sequenced material came from blood. The receptors derive from a man aged 18-30 years in good health.

This clonotype came up a few times. This chain uses TRBV7-2 with TRBJ2-3; D is perhaps TRBD1 or TRBD2 (5 bases each). Trimming took off 0 bases at V and 5 bases at J, with 9 bases between the two ends. The CDR3 consists of 14 residues. Germline V CDR1 and CDR2: SGHTA, FQGNSA. The CDR3 DNA reads as TGTGCCAGCAGCTTAGCGGGGGTGGTAGATACGCAGTATTTT. It encodes CASSLAGVVDTQYF. Variable domain in full (rest from reference TRBV7-2 and TRBJ2-3): GAGVSQSPSNKVTEKGKDVELRCDPISGHTALYWYRQSLGQGLEFLIYFQGNSAPDKSGLPSDRFSAERTGGSVSTLTIQRTQQEDSAVYLCASSLAGVVDTQYFGPGTRLTVL.

The chain is built from TRBV5-6 and TRBJ1-4; D possibly corresponds to TRBD1 (5 bases). CDR1 and CDR2 (germline): SGHDT, YYEEEE. This CDR3 has 17 amino acids. Trimming shortened V by 0 bases and J by 2 bases, and 14 bases separated the two germline ends. CDR3 in amino acids: CASSLDGGKVTNEKLFF. The DNA of the CDR3 is TGTGCCAGCAGCTTGGATGGGGGGAAGGTGACTAATGAAAAACTGTTTTTT.

The chain uses TRBV5-6 and TRBJ2-1; tentatively, D is TRBD1 (6 bases). V lost 4 bases and J 3 bases, leaving 17 bases between the germline ends. Germline CDR1 reads SGHDT; CDR2 reads YYEEEE. The CDR3 length is 16 residues. CDR3 in amino acids: CASSTGLAGVYNEQFF. CDR3 sequence (DNA): TGTGCCAGCAGCACGGGGCTGGCAGGGGTCTACAATGAGCAGTTCTTC.

This clonotype was found a few times. The chain is built from TRBV2 and TRBJ2-1, with TRBD2 as a possible D gene (5 bases). V shed 7 bases and J shed 0 bases, with 13 bases lying between them. The CDR3 runs 15 residues. Per the germline V gene, CDR1 is SNHLY and CDR2 is FYNNEI. CDR3: CASNPRTSSYNEQFF. The CDR3 DNA reads TGTGCCAGCAACCCCAGGACTTCCTCCTACAATGAGCAGTTCTTC.

As regards this clonotype: Possible read error: a much larger clone is one base away. The gene calls are TRBV7-2 and TRBJ1-2; D remains unclear. The CDR3 is made up of 14 amino acids. Trimming removed 5 bases at V and 5 bases at J, with 15 bases between. CDR1 and CDR2 from the germline V gene are SGHTA and FQGNSA. This CDR3 reads CASSTATLSYGYTF. The CDR3 nucleotides are TGTGCCAGCAGCACAGCGACCCTCAGTTATGGCTACACCTTC.

A single count supports this clonotype. The chain is built from TRBV4-1 and TRBJ1-4; D not certain. V dropped 8 bases and J dropped 0 bases, with 13 bases sitting between them. Germline loops: CDR1 MGHRA, CDR2 YSYEKL. The CDR3 length is 15 residues. The CDR3 protein is CASGVFWATNEKLFF. In nucleotides, the CDR3 is TGCGCCAGCGGGGTATTTTGGGCAACTAATGAAAAACTGTTTTTT.

This clonotype has a count of ten or more. The CDR3 DNA reads as TGTGCCAGCAGCTTAGACCTATCCCTAGCCAATGAGCAGTTCTTC. Residues: CASSLDLSLANEQFF. This chain connects TRBV7-9 to TRBJ2-1; a possible D gene is TRBD2 (5 bases). Trimming stripped 1 base from V and 6 bases from J, with 13 bases between. CDR3 size: 15 residues. Germline CDR1 reads SEHNR; CDR2 reads FQNEAQ (reference sequence).

The chain couples TRBV28 to TRBJ2-5; a possible D gene is TRBD1 (5 bases). Germline CDR1 and CDR2: MDHEN and SYDVKM. Trimming pared 6 bases from V and 1 base from J, leaving 12 bases between. The CDR3 spans 14 residues. CDR3 sequence (DNA): TGTGCCAGCAGCACTGGCAGGGTCCAAGAGACCCAGTACTTC. The encoded protein is CASSTGRVQETQYF.

The chain combines TRBV5-5 with TRBJ1-1, with unresolved D. From germline, CDR1 is SGHKS and CDR2 YYEKEE (reference sequence). This CDR3 spans 13 amino acids. The V end lost 5 bases, the J end lost 2 bases, and 10 bases lay between the germline ends. CDR3: CASSFNRNTEAFF. The CDR3 DNA reads TGTGCCAGCAGTTTTAACAGAAACACTGAAGCTTTCTTT.

This sequence joins TRBV5-8 and TRBJ2-6; 7 bases align to TRBD1. The junction had 5 bases not matched to a gene; V was cut back by 1 base and J by 1 base. CDR3 length: 17 residues. CDR1 is SGHTS and CDR2 is YDEGEE in the germline V gene. The CDR3 is CASSLRDSLSGANVLTF. As DNA, the CDR3 is TGTGCCAGCAGCTTGCGGGACAGCCTATCTGGGGCCAACGTCCTGACTTTC.